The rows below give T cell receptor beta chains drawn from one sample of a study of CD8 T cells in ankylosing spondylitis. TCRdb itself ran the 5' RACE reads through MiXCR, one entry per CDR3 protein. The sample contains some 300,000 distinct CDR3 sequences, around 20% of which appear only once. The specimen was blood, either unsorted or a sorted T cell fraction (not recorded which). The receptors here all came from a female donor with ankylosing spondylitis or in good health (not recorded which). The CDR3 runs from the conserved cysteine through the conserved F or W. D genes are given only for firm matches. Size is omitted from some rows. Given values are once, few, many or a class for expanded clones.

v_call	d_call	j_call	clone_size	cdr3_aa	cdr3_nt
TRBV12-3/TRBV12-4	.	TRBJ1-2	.	CASSTRGVRGTF	TGTGCCAGCAGTACCCGGGGAGTCAGAGGGACCTTC
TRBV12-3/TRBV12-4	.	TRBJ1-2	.	CASSLGGSPTEGYTF	TGTGCCAGCAGTTTGGGGGGGTCCCCTACGGAGGGCTACACCTTC
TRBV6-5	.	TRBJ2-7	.	CASSPDRNGQYF	TGTGCCAGCAGTCCCGACAGGAACGGGCAGTACTTC
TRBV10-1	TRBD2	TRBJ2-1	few	CASSDGTTFSEQFF	TGCGCCAGCAGTGATGGGACTACGTTCTCCGAGCAGTTCTTC
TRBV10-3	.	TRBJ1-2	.	CAISTEDYGYTF	TGTGCCATCAGTACTGAAGATTATGGCTACACCTTC
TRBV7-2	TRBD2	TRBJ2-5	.	CASSFPSGSGETQYF	TGTGCCAGCAGCTTTCCTAGCGGGAGTGGAGAGACCCAGTACTTC
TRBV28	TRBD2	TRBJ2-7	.	CASSFPTGTSGPIGSYEQYF	TGTGCCAGCAGTTTCCCCACCGGGACTAGCGGACCTATCGGTTCCTACGAGCAGTACTTC
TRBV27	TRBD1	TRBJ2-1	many	CASSTYRGTNEQFF	TGTGCCAGCAGTACGTACAGGGGGACTAATGAGCAGTTCTTC
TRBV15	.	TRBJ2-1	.	CATSREGGNYNEQFF	TGTGCCACCAGCAGAGAAGGGGGAAACTACAATGAGCAGTTCTTC
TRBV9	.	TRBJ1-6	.	CASSVAERPERLPLHF	TGTGCCAGCAGCGTAGCCGAGCGACCGGAGCGTTTACCCCTCCACTTT
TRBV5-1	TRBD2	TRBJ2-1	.	CATSAGDNVYNEQFF	TGCGCCACCTCAGCGGGAGATAACGTATACAATGAGCAGTTCTTC
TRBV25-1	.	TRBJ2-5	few	CASSELRGEETQYF	TGTGCCAGCAGTGAACTGAGAGGAGAAGAGACCCAGTACTTC
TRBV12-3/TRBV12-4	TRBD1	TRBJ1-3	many	CASSWDRVGGNTIYF	TGTGCCAGCAGCTGGGACAGGGTAGGAGGAAACACCATATATTTT
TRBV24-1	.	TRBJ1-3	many	CASTNFQGPAGNTIYF	TGTGCCAGCACCAACTTTCAGGGGCCAGCTGGAAACACCATATATTTT
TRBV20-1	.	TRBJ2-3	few	CSARSGGIDTQYF	TGCAGTGCTAGATCAGGGGGGATAGATACGCAGTATTTT
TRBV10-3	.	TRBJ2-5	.	CATALGTGGGPGQETQYF	TGTGCCACCGCCCTTGGAACGGGAGGGGGCCCAGGCCAAGAGACCCAGTACTTC
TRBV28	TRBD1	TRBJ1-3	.	CASSSWDRVKTIYF	TGTGCCAGCAGTTCCTGGGACAGGGTTAAGACCATATATTTT
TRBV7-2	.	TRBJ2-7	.	CASSFAGVAYEQYF	TGTGCCAGCAGCTTTGCCGGAGTAGCCTACGAGCAGTACTTC
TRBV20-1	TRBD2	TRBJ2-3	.	CSARSGLAATDTQYF	TGCAGTGCTAGATCTGGACTAGCGGCAACAGATACGCAGTATTTT
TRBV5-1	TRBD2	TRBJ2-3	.	CASSTQGLAGGFTDTQYF	TGCGCCAGCAGCACACAGGGACTAGCGGGAGGTTTCACAGATACGCAGTATTTT
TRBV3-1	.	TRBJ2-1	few	CASSRSIGHEQFF	TGTGCCAGCAGCCGCTCTATTGGGCATGAGCAGTTCTTC
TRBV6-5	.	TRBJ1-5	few	CASSYAKGENQPQHF	TGTGCCAGCAGTTACGCAAAGGGGGAAAATCAGCCCCAGCATTTT
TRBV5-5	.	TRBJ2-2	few	CASSLVTGLTGELFF	TGTGCCAGCAGCTTGGTTACAGGGCTCACCGGGGAGCTGTTTTTT
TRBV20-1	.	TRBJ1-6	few	CSARERDSPLHF	TGCAGTGCTAGAGAAAGGGATTCACCCCTCCACTTT
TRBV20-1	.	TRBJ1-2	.	CSAPRGNGYTF	TGCAGTGCTCCTAGGGGGAATGGCTACACCTTC
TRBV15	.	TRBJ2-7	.	CATSSGETYEQYF	TGTGCCACCAGCAGTGGGGAGACCTACGAGCAGTACTTC
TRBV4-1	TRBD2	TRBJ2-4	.	CASSQVGRGAKNIQYF	TGCGCCAGCAGCCAAGTCGGGCGGGGGGCCAAAAACATTCAGTACTTC
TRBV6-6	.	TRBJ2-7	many	CASSYRYEQYF	TGTGCCAGCAGTTACCGGTACGAGCAGTACTTC
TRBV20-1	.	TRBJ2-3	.	CSAPPNSTDTQYF	TGCAGTGCCCCCCCCAATAGCACAGATACGCAGTATTTT
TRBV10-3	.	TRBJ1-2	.	CAISDEGRGYTF	TGTGCCATCAGTGATGAAGGGAGAGGCTACACCTTC
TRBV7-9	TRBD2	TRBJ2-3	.	CASSSAGGDTQYF	TGTGCCAGCAGCTCAGCGGGAGGGGATACGCAGTATTTT
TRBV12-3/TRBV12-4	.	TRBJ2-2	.	CASSFGAMNTGELFF	TGTGCCAGCAGTTTTGGAGCCATGAACACCGGGGAGCTGTTTTTT
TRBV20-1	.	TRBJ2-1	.	CSARVRAAQQFF	TGCAGTGCTAGAGTACGAGCGGCCCAGCAGTTCTTC
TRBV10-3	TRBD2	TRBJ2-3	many	CAISTSGRGTDTQYF	TGTGCCATCAGCACTAGCGGGAGAGGCACAGATACGCAGTATTTT
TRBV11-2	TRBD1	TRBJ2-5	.	CASSLMGASGQGKETQYF	TGTGCCAGCAGCTTAATGGGTGCCTCGGGACAGGGGAAAGAGACCCAGTACTTC
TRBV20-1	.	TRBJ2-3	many	CSARQPSTDTQYF	TGCAGTGCTAGACAGCCTAGCACAGATACGCAGTATTTT
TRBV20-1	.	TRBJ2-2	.	CSARSQTNTGELFF	TGCAGTGCTAGAAGTCAGACGAACACCGGGGAGCTGTTTTTT
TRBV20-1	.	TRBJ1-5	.	CSARGRAFNQPQHF	TGCAGTGCTAGAGGTCGGGCCTTTAATCAGCCCCAGCATTTT
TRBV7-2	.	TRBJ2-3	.	CASSPRQFTDTQYF	TGTGCCAGCAGCCCAAGACAGTTCACAGATACGCAGTATTTT
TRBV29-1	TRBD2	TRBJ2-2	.	CSVTLRLAGANTGELFF	TGCAGCGTCACCTTAAGACTAGCGGGAGCTAACACCGGGGAGCTGTTTTTT
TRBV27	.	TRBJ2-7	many	CASRYYEQYF	TGTGCCAGCCGCTACTACGAGCAGTACTTC
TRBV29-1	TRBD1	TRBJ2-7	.	CSAVDRVAYEQYF	TGCAGCGCCGTGGACAGGGTGGCCTACGAGCAGTACTTC
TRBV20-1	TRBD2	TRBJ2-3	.	CSAPQLAGGGDTQYF	TGCAGTGCGCCCCAACTAGCGGGTGGGGGAGATACGCAGTATTTT
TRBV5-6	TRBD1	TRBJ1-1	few	CASSWAGGPEAFF	TGTGCCAGCAGCTGGGCAGGGGGCCCTGAAGCTTTCTTT
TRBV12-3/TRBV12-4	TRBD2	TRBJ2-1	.	CASNLGSGRNEQFF	TGTGCCAGCAATTTAGGTAGCGGGAGAAATGAGCAGTTCTTC
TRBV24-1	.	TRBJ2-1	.	CATSDFDPGHHNEQFF	TGTGCCACCAGTGATTTCGACCCGGGACACCACAATGAGCAGTTCTTC
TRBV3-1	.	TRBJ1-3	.	CASTGPEENTIYF	TGTGCCAGCACCGGGCCCGAGGAAAACACCATATATTTT
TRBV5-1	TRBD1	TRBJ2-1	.	CASTGTVYNEQFF	TGCGCCAGCACGGGGACAGTATACAATGAGCAGTTCTTC
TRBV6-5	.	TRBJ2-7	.	CASSYETGTTIYEQYF	TGTGCCAGCAGTTACGAGACAGGTACTACTATCTACGAGCAGTACTTC
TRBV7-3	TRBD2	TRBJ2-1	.	CASSFLAGADEQFF	TGTGCCAGCAGCTTTCTAGCGGGAGCGGATGAGCAGTTCTTC
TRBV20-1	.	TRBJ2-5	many	CSANLYQETQYF	TGCAGTGCTAACCTGTACCAAGAGACCCAGTACTTC
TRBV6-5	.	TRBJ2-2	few	CASSFRTSNTGELFF	TGTGCCAGCAGTTTTCGGACATCGAACACCGGGGAGCTGTTTTTT
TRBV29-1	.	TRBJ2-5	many	CSVKGRVGETQYF	TGCAGCGTTAAAGGCCGGGTGGGAGAGACCCAGTACTTC
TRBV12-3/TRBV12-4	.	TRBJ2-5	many	CASSLTGLETQYF	TGTGCCAGCAGTTTAACGGGACTAGAGACCCAGTACTTC